The 27 T cell receptor beta chains in this list originate from one sample, sequenced in a study of CD8+CD57+ T cells in acquired aplastic anemia (dated by TCRdb to the late 2010s). The sequencing machine was an Illumina HiSeq 2000. TCR beta VDJ combination and CDR3 sequence profiling used genomic DNA as the template. The public sequencing data were trimmed at Q25 with fastp and processed into clonotypes with MiXCR by TCRdb, which kept only in-frame beta chains. Each entry is one CDR3 protein sequence, shown with its most common DNA and genes. This sample holds around 120,000 distinct CDR3 sequences; 30% to 45% were observed only once. The leading ten clones occupy over 2% of the sample. Patients chosen for sequencing had shown expansion of CD8+CD57+ cells by flow cytometry. The specimen sequenced was sorted CD4+, CD8+, or CD8+CD57+ T cells (not recorded which) from PBMCs. The source is a human donor with aplastic anemia.

This chain uses TRBV12-3 or TRBV12-4 with TRBJ2-7, with a tentative D call TRBD2 (6 bases). The CDR3 length is 14 residues. V lost 3 bases to trimming and J lost 0 bases, with 9 bases between them. CDR3 loop: CASSLGRSSYEQYV. The CDR3 coding sequence is TGTGCCAGCAGTTTGGGGAGGAGCTCCTACGAGCAGTACGTC.

Many counts were recorded for this clonotype. The rearrangement links TRBV19 to TRBJ1-1; perhaps TRBD1 as D (5 bases). The CDR3 sequence is 13 residues long. CDR1 is LNHDA, CDR2 SQIVND, per germline (reference sequence). V lost 8 bases and J 6 bases, leaving 16 bases between the germline ends. CDR3 in DNA: TGTGCCAGTCATCGTCAGGGAGGCGCTGAAGCTTTCTTT. This gives the protein CASHRQGGAEAFF.

This clonotype was detected many times. The gene calls are TRBV3-1 and TRBJ1-6; 8 nucleotides match TRBD1. With 5 bases clipped from V and 1 base from J, the junction kept 4 bases outside the gene matches. Germline CDR1 and CDR2: LGHDT and YNNKEL (reference sequence). The CDR3 extends over 16 amino acids. Written as DNA, the CDR3 is TGTGCCAGCAGCAGACGACAGGGGTCCTATAATTCACCCCTCCACTTT. Its translation is CASSRRQGSYNSPLHF.

V is TRBV10-3 and J is TRBJ1-1, with 9 bases identical to TRBD1. Germline values: CDR1 ENHRY, CDR2 SYGVKD. This CDR3 comprises 16 residues. J gave up 2 bases and V 6 bases, and 10 bases lay outside the gene matches. The CDR3 coding sequence is TGTGCCATCAGGTCAGGGGGGGGACAGGGAAACACTGAAGCTTTCTTT. Translation gives CAIRSGGGQGNTEAFF.

This clonotype was picked up many times. CDR3 in DNA: TGTGCCAGTAGTATTGTCGGGACGGCGAATCAGCCCCAGCATTTT. Amino acid sequence: CASSIVGTANQPQHF. This chain connects TRBV19 to TRBJ1-5; perhaps TRBD1 as D (5 bases). CDR3 length: 15 amino acids. The germline V gene has CDR1 LNHDA and CDR2 SQIVND (reference sequence). Trimming left V 3 bases short and J 4 bases short, with 13 bases between.

The rearrangement links TRBV30 to TRBJ1-2; D not resolved. CDR3 length: 14 residues. CDR1 GTSNPN and CDR2 SVGIG come from the germline V gene (reference sequence). V lost 3 bases, J lost 8 bases, and 19 bases lay in between. The CDR3 DNA is TGTGCCTGGAGATCCCGGGCGGTAGTTTGCGGCTACACCTTC. It is translated as CAWRSRAVVCGYTF.

In the case of this clonotype: Compared with germline, one end of the junction differs, possibly owing to a read error. This sequence joins TRBV10-3 and TRBJ2-3; tentatively, D is TRBD2 (5 bases). The germline CDR1 and CDR2 sequences are ENHRY and SYGVKD. The CDR3 contains 13 residues. CDR3 nucleotides: TGTGCCAGCAGTGTCTGGAGCGGAGATACGCAGTATTTT. It yields the protein CASSVWSGDTQYF.

The J gene is TRBJ1-1, the V gene TRBV6-6; D uncertain. The V gene's germline CDR1 is MNHNY and CDR2 SVGAGI (reference sequence). The V end was cut by 2 bases, the J end by 11 bases, with 6 bases between. This CDR3 has 10 amino acids. The CDR3 loop is CASSYGRAFF. For the CDR3, the DNA is TGTGCCAGCAGTTACGGGCGGGCTTTCTTT.

This clonotype has ten or more counts. V is TRBV5-5 and J is TRBJ1-5; D gene unclear. The CDR3 is made up of 16 amino acids. Per germline, CDR1 SGHKS and CDR2 YYEKEE (reference sequence). Trimming stripped 0 bases from V and 0 bases from J, with 10 bases between. CDR3 in DNA: TGTGCCAGCAGCTTGGTGGCAGCTCCTAGCAATCAGCCCCAGCATTTT. Encoded protein: CASSLVAAPSNQPQHF.

The sample holds many counts of this clonotype. V usage is TRBV6-5 and J usage is TRBJ1-5; TRBD1 aligns across 9 bases. The V gene end was trimmed by 4 bases and the J gene end by 6 bases; junction bases not matched to a gene: 7. The length of the CDR3 is 15 residues. Germline V gives CDR1 MNHEY, CDR2 SVGAGI. CDR3 protein: CASSSGTGWGQPQHF. CDR3 DNA: TGTGCCAGCAGTTCCGGGACAGGGTGGGGTCAGCCCCAGCATTTT.

This clonotype was recorded at least ten times. The chain employs TRBV27 and TRBJ2-3; a possible D gene is TRBD2 (5 bases). Germline-derived CDR1 and CDR2 are MNHEY and SMNVEV (reference sequence). The CDR3 contains 13 residues. The V and J ends lost 6 bases and 3 bases respectively, with 10 bases between them. This CDR3 is CASSNGMTDTQYF. The CDR3 region has the DNA TGTGCCAGCAGCAACGGGATGACAGATACGCAGTATTTT.

This clonotype was counted a single time. The chain has TRBV10-3 and TRBJ1-6; 11 bases match TRBD1. The CDR3 length is 15 residues. Trimming removed 6 bases from V and 7 bases from J; junction bases left unmatched: 5. Germline CDR1 is ENHRY and CDR2 is SYGVKD. CDR3 nucleotides: TGTGCCATCAGGGAGGACAGGGGGCCAAATTCACCCCTCCACTTT. Protein: CAIREDRGPNSPLHF.

The J gene is TRBJ1-4, the V gene TRBV9, with no clear D. Deletions cut 3 bases from V and 8 bases from J, with 8 bases between. CDR1 is SGDLS and CDR2 is YYNGEE in the germline V gene. The CDR3 is 12 amino acids. The CDR3 DNA is TGTGCCAGCAGCGCACAGCGGGAAAAACTGTTTTTT. Protein: CASSAQREKLFF.

The rearrangement links TRBV24-1 to TRBJ2-5; 13 nucleotides match TRBD2. The trim removed 0 bases at V and 1 base at J, leaving 1 base unmatched. The CDR3 covers 17 residues. CDR1 and CDR2 (germline): KGHDR, SFDVKD. The CDR3 DNA is TGTGCCACCAGTGATTTGGGACTAGCGGGGGCCCAAGAGACCCAGTACTTC. Translating gives CATSDLGLAGAQETQYF.

Many counts were recorded for this clonotype. The gene calls are TRBV6-2 or TRBV6-3 and TRBJ2-7; D may be TRBD2 (6 bases). Deletions cut 4 bases from V and 5 bases from J, with 15 bases between. This CDR3 is built from 14 residues. CDR1 and CDR2 from the germline V gene are MNHEY and SVGEGT. Written as DNA, the CDR3 is TGTGCCAGCAGTTCGGGGGATCCCACTAACGAGCAGTACTTC. It specifies CASSSGDPTNEQYF.

On this clonotype itself: This could be a read error, since a much larger clone is one nucleotide away. The chain uses TRBV24-1 and TRBJ2-7; 12 nucleotides line up with TRBD2. The germline V gene has CDR1 KGHDR and CDR2 SFDVKD. The ends lost 3 bases at V and 7 bases at J; junction bases unmatched: 9. This CDR3 has 16 residues. CDR3 protein: CATSDTLAGGYYEQYF. In nucleotides, the CDR3 is TGTGCCACCAGTGATACGCTAGCGGGGGGGTATTATGAGCAGTACTTC.

The rearrangement joins TRBV7-2 to TRBJ1-1; perhaps TRBD1 as D (6 bases). The CDR3 has 15 residues. With 0 bases removed from V and 5 bases from J, the gap between germline ends came to 13 bases. Germline CDR1 reads SGHTA; CDR2 reads FQGNSA. The CDR3 spells CASSLALRGRTEAFF. The CDR3 DNA sequence: TGTGCCAGCAGCTTAGCGCTCAGGGGCAGGACTGAAGCTTTCTTT.

The chain links TRBV6-1 to TRBJ1-4; unclear D gene. CDR1 MNHNS and CDR2 SASEGT come from the germline V gene. V lost 2 bases to trimming and J lost 8 bases, with 12 bases between them. The CDR3 runs 14 residues. The CDR3 loop is CASSETGPSEKLFF. The CDR3 DNA is TGTGCCAGCAGTGAAACGGGCCCCAGCGAAAAACTGTTTTTT.

The chain is built from TRBV30 and TRBJ1-3, with no clear D. Germline CDR1 GTSNPN, CDR2 SVGIG (reference sequence). CDR3 length: 15 amino acids. V shed 1 base and J shed 1 base, with 11 bases lying between them. The CDR3 nucleotides are TGTGCCTGGAGTGCCTGGAGGCGGTCTGGAAACACCATATATTTT. It yields the protein CAWSAWRRSGNTIYF.

At least ten counts were recorded for this clonotype. The chain couples TRBV12-3 or TRBV12-4 to TRBJ2-5; TRBD2 aligns across 14 bases. Germline trimming cut 3 bases from V and 5 bases from J; bases unmatched to any gene: 5. The CDR3 covers 16 residues. CDR3 nucleotide sequence: TGTGCCAGCAGTTTGAGGACTAGCGGGGGGCGGGAGACCCAGTACTTC. Its protein is CASSLRTSGGRETQYF.

The gene calls are TRBV20-1 and TRBJ1-1; TRBD1 might be the D (5 bases). Germline V gene sequence: CDR1 DFQATT, CDR2 SNEGSKA (reference sequence). The CDR3 runs 13 residues. Trimming removed 2 bases from V and 3 bases from J, with 10 bases in between. The CDR3 DNA sequence: TGCAGTGCTAGATTTGACAGAGACACTGAAGCTTTCTTT. As protein: CSARFDRDTEAFF.

The chain combines TRBV6-1 with TRBJ1-5; D is ambiguous. Trimming shortened V by 6 bases and J by 5 bases, and 20 bases separated the two germline ends. The CDR3 covers 16 residues. Looked up from germline, CDR1 is MNHNS and CDR2 is SASEGT. The CDR3 loop reads CASRPTSRVWHQPQHF. The CDR3 DNA reads as TGTGCCAGCAGACCCACCTCTCGGGTGTGGCATCAGCCCCAGCATTTT.

This clonotype was recorded a few times. This chain connects TRBV2 to TRBJ2-3; TRBD2 matches 8 bases. J lost 2 bases, V lost 2 bases, and 15 bases had no gene match. The CDR3 loop spans 19 amino acids. Germline CDR1 and CDR2: SNHLY and FYNNEI. The CDR3 bases are TGTGCCAGCAGTGAAACCGCCCCTGGGGGAGCGGGGGTCACAGATACGCAGTATTTT. It translates to CASSETAPGGAGVTDTQYF. Variable domain in full (rest from reference TRBV2 and TRBJ2-3): EPEVTQTPSHQVTQMGQEVILRCVPISNHLYFYWYRQILGQKVEFLVSFYNNEISEKSEIFDDQFSVERPDGSNFTLKIRSTKLEDSAMYFCASSETAPGGAGVTDTQYFGPGTRLTVL.

CDR3 in amino acids: CASSEAGPQSYGYTF. In DNA form, the CDR3 reads TGTGCCAGCAGTGAAGCCGGACCGCAAAGCTATGGCTACACCTTC. V is TRBV6-1 and J is TRBJ1-2; the D is unclear. From germline, CDR1 is MNHNS and CDR2 SASEGT. Deletions cut 0 bases from V and 4 bases from J, with 12 bases between. This CDR3 comprises 15 residues.

At least ten counts were recorded for this clonotype. The DNA for the CDR3 is TGTGCCAGTTCCCCGGGGGGGAACACTGAAGCTTTCTTT. This sequence encodes CASSPGGNTEAFF. This chain joins TRBV12-3 or TRBV12-4 and TRBJ1-1, with D possibly being TRBD1 (5 bases). This CDR3 spans 13 amino acids. V was shortened by 9 bases and J by 1 base, with 12 bases between the two germline ends.

V is TRBV2 and J is TRBJ1-4; 10 bases agree with TRBD1. The CDR3 covers 14 residues. The germline gives CDR1 SNHLY, CDR2 FYNNEI. The V gene end was trimmed by 5 bases and the J gene end by 5 bases; junction bases not matched to a gene: 2. The DNA for the CDR3 is TGTGCCAGCAGTCGACAGGGGGCGAATGAAAAACTGTTTTTT. This encodes CASSRQGANEKLFF.

About this clonotype itself: The junction shows a germline mismatch at one end, possibly a read error. This chain connects TRBV9 to TRBJ2-7, with 7 bases fitting TRBD1. There are 14 residues in the CDR3. Germline CDR1 and CDR2: SGDLS and YYNGEE. The CDR3 DNA sequence: TGCGCCAGCAGCCTCGGGGACAGCTCCTACGAGGAGTACTTC. It encodes CASSLGDSSYEEYF.